The 26 T cell receptor beta chains below were found in one sample sequenced in a study of blood T cell repertoires in COVID-19. TCRdb's table, derived via immunoSEQ multiplex PCR, lists solely in-frame clones and lacks some. The repertoire holds roughly 300,000 clones, with 81% as singletons. Sequences were obtained from peripheral blood. All receptors derive from an older woman with active or convalescent COVID-19.

J is TRBJ1-1 and V is TRBV7-9; D is unclear. The germline V gene encodes CDR1 SEHNR and CDR2 FQNEAQ (reference sequence). Trimming left V 6 bases short and J 1 base short, with 12 bases between. The CDR3 consists of 14 residues. The CDR3 is CASSSLVGNTEAFF. CDR3 in DNA: TGTGCCAGCAGTAGCTTAGTGGGGAACACTGAAGCTTTCTTT.

The V and J genes are TRBV25-1 and TRBJ1-1, with 8 bases lining up with TRBD1. Trimming at V came to 8 bases and at J to 0 bases, leaving 11 bases not matched to a gene. This CDR3 spans 16 amino acids. The V gene's germline CDR1 is MGHDK and CDR2 SYGVNS. The CDR3 DNA reads as TGTGCCAGCCCAACCGTCAGGGGGCTGGTGAACACTGAAGCTTTCTTT. Translating gives CASPTVRGLVNTEAFF.

This chain's CDR3 is CSVSSVAFQETQYF. The CDR3 coding sequence is TGCAGCGTTTCCAGCGTAGCTTTCCAAGAGACCCAGTACTTC. The chain couples TRBV29-1 to TRBJ2-5; D remains ambiguous. The CDR3 extends over 14 amino acids. V was trimmed by 5 bases and J by 1 base, leaving 14 bases between them. The germline gives CDR1 SQVTM, CDR2 ANQGSEA.

This chain connects TRBV12-3 or TRBV12-4 to TRBJ2-5; a possible D gene is TRBD1 (6 bases). V was trimmed by 5 bases and J by 1 base, leaving 8 bases between them. CDR3 length equals 13 residues. CDR3 sequence reads: CASSKDSQETQYF. For the CDR3, the DNA is TGTGCCAGCAGTAAGGACAGCCAAGAGACCCAGTACTTC.

This chain links TRBV6-2 or TRBV6-3 with TRBJ2-5; 7 bases fit TRBD2. The CDR3 consists of 15 residues. V shed 0 bases and J 5 bases; nucleotides not matched to a gene: 6. Germline-derived CDR1 and CDR2 are MNHEY and SVGEGT. The CDR3 DNA follows: TGTGCCAGCAGTTACTCGACTAGCAGTCGGGAGACCCAGTACTTC. Amino acids: CASSYSTSSRETQYF.

V is TRBV2 and J is TRBJ1-1; no clear D gene. CDR1 SNHLY and CDR2 FYNNEI come from the germline V gene. V was cut by 8 bases and J by 1 base, with 8 bases left in between. This CDR3 is 12 amino acids long. The CDR3 nucleotides read TGTGCCAGCGTGGGCCAGAACACTGAAGCTTTCTTT. Its translation is CASVGQNTEAFF. The whole variable domain, filled in from reference TRBV2 and TRBJ1-1, reads EPEVTQTPSHQVTQMGQEVILRCVPISNHLYFYWYRQILGQKVEFLVSFYNNEISEKSEIFDDQFSVERPDGSNFTLKIRSTKLEDSAMYFCASVGQNTEAFFGQGTRLTVV.

V and J are TRBV9 and TRBJ2-2; TRBD2 aligns across 14 bases. Germline CDR1 is SGDLS and CDR2 is YYNGEE. The CDR3 contains 16 residues. Trimming took 0 bases from V and 5 from J; bases not matched to a gene: 0. The DNA for the CDR3 is TGTGCCAGCAGCGTAGGACTAGCGGGGGGGACCGGGGAGCTGTTTTTT. As protein: CASSVGLAGGTGELFF.

The CDR3 reads CASSPELGLAGKEQYF. CDR3 DNA: TGCGCCAGCAGTCCAGAGCTCGGACTAGCGGGGAAAGAGCAGTACTTC. V and J are TRBV5-1 and TRBJ2-7, with 12 positions matching TRBD2. In germline, CDR1 is SGHRS, CDR2 YFSETQ. Unmatched junction bases numbered 13, after V lost 5 bases and J lost 7 bases. The CDR3 extends over 16 amino acids.

V and J are TRBV7-3 and TRBJ2-1, with TRBD2 matching over 12 bases. Germline trimming cut 2 bases from V and 10 bases from J; bases unmatched to any gene: 6. The CDR3 spans 15 residues. Germline V lookup: CDR1 SGHTA, CDR2 FQGTGA. Here the CDR3 DNA reads TGTGCCAGCAGCTTAGGCCTAGCGGGGGGGTACGAGCAGTTCTTC. Amino acids: CASSLGLAGGYEQFF. The entire variable domain, with the rest obtained from reference TRBV7-3 and TRBJ2-1, is as follows: GAGVSQTPSNKVTEKGKYVELRCDPISGHTALYWYRQSLGQGPEFLIYFQGTGAADDSGLPNDRFFAVRPEGSVSTLKIQRTERGDSAVYLCASSLGLAGGYEQFFGPGTRLTVL.

The rearrangement links TRBV2 to TRBJ2-7; the match to TRBD1 covers 9 bases. CDR1 SNHLY and CDR2 FYNNEI come from the germline V gene. This CDR3 is 15 amino acids long. Losses at the gene ends were 6 bases for V and 0 bases for J; bases not matched to a gene: 6. This CDR3 reads CASRSGQGGSYEQYF. Written as DNA, the CDR3 is TGTGCCAGCAGGTCGGGACAGGGAGGCTCCTACGAGCAGTACTTC.

This clone has a single count. The rearrangement joins TRBV30 to TRBJ1-2; D not resolved. The V end was cut by 2 bases, the J end by 11 bases, with 15 bases between. This CDR3 has 12 amino acids. CDR1 and CDR2 from the germline V gene are GTSNPN and SVGIG (reference sequence). The CDR3 region is CAWSRGRDAYTF. In DNA, the CDR3 is TGTGCCTGGAGTCGGGGAAGGGATGCATACACCTTC.

In this sample, this clone turned up once. The V and J genes are TRBV6-5 and TRBJ2-1, with D hard to call. Germline V lookup: CDR1 MNHEY, CDR2 SVGAGI. Trimming stripped 2 bases from V and 3 bases from J, with 5 bases between. The CDR3 spans 13 residues. The CDR3 protein is CASSYDFYNEQFF. The CDR3 DNA sequence: TGTGCCAGCAGTTACGACTTCTACAATGAGCAGTTCTTC.

The chain employs TRBV6-6 and TRBJ2-2; D call uncertain. Germline V gene data show CDR1 as MNHNY and CDR2 as SVGAGI (reference sequence). V lost 6 bases to trimming and J lost 4 bases, with 3 bases between them. This CDR3 spans 11 amino acids. CDR3 coding DNA: TGTGCCAGCAGACTCACCGGGGAGCTGTTTTTT. Protein: CASRLTGELFF.

The rearrangement links TRBV11-3 to TRBJ2-4; D might be TRBD2 (6 bases). The CDR3 runs to 13 residues. Trimming took off 6 bases at V and 7 bases at J, with 13 bases between the two ends. Germline CDR1 and CDR2: SGHNT and YENEEA. CDR3 protein: CASSYGTSNIQYF. The CDR3, as DNA: TGTGCCAGCAGTTACGGGACTTCTAACATTCAGTACTTC.

This clone was picked up a small number of times. J is TRBJ2-7 and V is TRBV7-9; TRBD1 aligns across 12 bases. CDR3 length: 17 residues. In germline, CDR1 is SEHNR, CDR2 FQNEAQ (reference sequence). The V and J ends lost 2 bases and 4 bases, in that order; junction bases with no gene match: 9. The chain's CDR3 is CASSLRDRGRIAYEQYF. The CDR3 bases are TGTGCCAGCAGCTTAAGGGACAGGGGGCGAATAGCGTACGAGCAGTACTTC.

The chain employs TRBV18 and TRBJ1-1; possibly TRBD1 for D (5 bases). This CDR3 is built from 16 residues. The V end lost 8 bases, the J end lost 4 bases, and 23 bases lay between the germline ends. From germline, CDR1 is KGHSH and CDR2 LQKENI. CDR3 protein: CASPGGGVRDVTEAFF. The CDR3 bases are TGTGCCAGCCCGGGGGGAGGAGTCCGGGACGTCACTGAAGCTTTCTTT.

The chain links TRBV6-5 to TRBJ1-1; D not resolved. Germline-derived CDR1 and CDR2 are MNHEY and SVGAGI. This CDR3 contains 14 residues. Trimming removed 4 bases from V and 2 bases from J, with 11 bases in between. This CDR3 reads CASSSEWRNTEAFF. The CDR3 nucleotides read TGTGCCAGCAGTTCCGAATGGAGAAACACTGAAGCTTTCTTT.

The chain links TRBV2 to TRBJ2-3, with D perhaps matching TRBD2 (5 bases). V shed 1 base and J shed 0 bases, with 11 bases lying between them. Germline-derived CDR1 and CDR2 are SNHLY and FYNNEI. This CDR3 has 16 residues. The CDR3 sequence is CASSEVRRTSTDTQYF. CDR3 nucleotide sequence: TGTGCCAGCAGTGAAGTTCGGCGGACTAGCACAGATACGCAGTATTTT.

The rearrangement links TRBV2 to TRBJ1-6; 7 bases are shared with TRBD1. Germline V gene sequence: CDR1 SNHLY, CDR2 FYNNEI. V gave up 3 bases and J gave up 13 bases; unmatched junction bases: 9. The CDR3 is 14 amino acids. CDR3 region: CASSDVQGKSPLHF. The CDR3, as DNA: TGTGCCAGCAGTGATGTACAGGGGAAATCCCCCCTCCACTTT.

The gene calls are TRBV4-1 and TRBJ1-1, with D possibly TRBD1 on 6 matching bases. This CDR3 has 18 residues. CDR1 is MGHRA, CDR2 YSYEKL, per germline. The V end was cut by 0 bases, the J end by 11 bases, with 28 bases between. DNA of the CDR3: TGCGCCAGCAGCCAAGATGCGCCTGGGGACAAGGCCGGGAGGTGGGCTTTCTTT. Protein sequence: CASSQDAPGDKAGRWAFF.

This rearrangement joins TRBV4-3 to TRBJ2-5; the D gene is possibly TRBD1 (6 bases). This CDR3 is built from 13 residues. The V gene lost 1 base and the J gene lost 4 bases, with 7 bases spanning the gap. Germline V gene sequence: CDR1 LGHNA, CDR2 YSLEER. CDR3 loop: CASSQGTAETQYF. DNA for the CDR3: TGCGCCAGCAGCCAAGGGACAGCAGAGACCCAGTACTTC.

This rearrangement joins TRBV24-1 to TRBJ2-3, with a tentative D call TRBD1 (6 bases). Trimming left V 2 bases short and J 3 bases short, with 11 bases between. The CDR3 consists of 15 residues. Germline V gene data show CDR1 as KGHDR and CDR2 as SFDVKD. CDR3 residues: CATSDSRGWTDTQYF. The CDR3 nucleotides read TGTGCCACCAGTGATTCCAGGGGATGGACAGATACGCAGTATTTT.

The chain has TRBV29-1 and TRBJ1-1; a weak D match, TRBD1 (5 bases). Germline values: CDR1 SQVTM, CDR2 ANQGSEA. This CDR3 comprises 12 residues. Between the trimmed V and J ends, which lost 1 base and 4 bases, there was a span of 7 bases. CDR3 nucleotide sequence: TGCAGCGTTGAAGGGGGGGGCACTGAAGCTTTCTTT. Translation gives CSVEGGGTEAFF.

This clone appeared once. The genes are TRBV20-1 and TRBJ1-1; no clear D gene. V lost 5 bases to trimming and J lost 6 bases, with 10 bases between them. The germline gives CDR1 DFQATT, CDR2 SNEGSKA (reference sequence). This CDR3 is 11 amino acids long. CDR3 DNA sequence: TGCAGTGCTCCGAGGAGGCCTGAAGCTTTCTTT. The encoded protein is CSAPRRPEAFF.

The sample holds a few counts of this clone. The rearrangement uses TRBV6-4 and TRBJ1-1, with D perhaps matching TRBD1 (6 bases). The germline gives CDR1 MRHNA, CDR2 SNTAGT. V was shortened by 5 bases and J by 0 bases, with 13 bases between the two germline ends. CDR3 length: 15 amino acids. The DNA of the CDR3 is TGTGCCAGCAGTCTGACGGGACACGTGAACACTGAAGCTTTCTTT. It codes for CASSLTGHVNTEAFF.

The rearrangement uses TRBV4-1 and TRBJ2-3; 11 nucleotides agree with TRBD2. With V trimmed by 0 bases and J by 1 base, 12 bases remained unmatched. Germline loops: CDR1 MGHRA, CDR2 YSYEKL. The CDR3 extends over 20 amino acids. CDR3: CASSQDSLAGGTFRTDTQYF. The CDR3, as DNA: TGCGCCAGCAGCCAAGATAGCCTAGCGGGGGGCACTTTCCGCACAGATACGCAGTATTTT.